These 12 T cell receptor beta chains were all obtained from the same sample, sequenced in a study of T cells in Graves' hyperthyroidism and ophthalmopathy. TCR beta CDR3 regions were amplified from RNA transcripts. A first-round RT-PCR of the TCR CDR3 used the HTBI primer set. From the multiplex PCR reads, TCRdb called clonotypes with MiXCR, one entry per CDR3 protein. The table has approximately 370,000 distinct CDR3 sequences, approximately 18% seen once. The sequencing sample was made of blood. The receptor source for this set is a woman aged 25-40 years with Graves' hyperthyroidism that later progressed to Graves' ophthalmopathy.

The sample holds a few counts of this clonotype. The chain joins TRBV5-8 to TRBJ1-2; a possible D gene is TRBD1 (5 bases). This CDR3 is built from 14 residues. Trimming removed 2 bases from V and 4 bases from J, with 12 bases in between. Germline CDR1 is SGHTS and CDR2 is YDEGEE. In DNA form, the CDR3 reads TGTGCCAGCAGCTTTAATGCAGGGATCTATGGCTACACCTTC. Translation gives CASSFNAGIYGYTF.

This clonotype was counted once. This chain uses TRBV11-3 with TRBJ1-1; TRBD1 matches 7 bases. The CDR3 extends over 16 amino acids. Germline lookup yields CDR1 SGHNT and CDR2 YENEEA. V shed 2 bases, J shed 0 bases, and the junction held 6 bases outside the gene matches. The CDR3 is CASSLNRGRVNTEAFF. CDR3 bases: TGTGCCAGCAGCTTAAACAGGGGCAGGGTGAACACTGAAGCTTTCTTT.

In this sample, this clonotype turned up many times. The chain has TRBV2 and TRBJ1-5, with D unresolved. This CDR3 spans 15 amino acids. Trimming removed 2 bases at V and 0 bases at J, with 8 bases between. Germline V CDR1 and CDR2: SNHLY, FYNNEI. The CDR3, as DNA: TGTGCCAGCAGTGAATTTGAAAGTAGCAATCAGCCCCAGCATTTT. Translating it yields CASSEFESSNQPQHF.

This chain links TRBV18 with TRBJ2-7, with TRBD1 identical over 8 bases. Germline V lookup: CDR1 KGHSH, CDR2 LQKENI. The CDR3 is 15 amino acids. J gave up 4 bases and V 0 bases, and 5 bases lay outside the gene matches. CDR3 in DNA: TGTGCCAGCTCACCACCGGGACAGGCGACGTACGAGCAGTACTTC. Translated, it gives CASSPPGQATYEQYF.

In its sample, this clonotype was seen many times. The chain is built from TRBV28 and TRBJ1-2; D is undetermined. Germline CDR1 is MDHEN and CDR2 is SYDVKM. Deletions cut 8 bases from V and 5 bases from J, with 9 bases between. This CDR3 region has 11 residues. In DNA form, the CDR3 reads TGTGCCAGCGGTGGAGATTATGGCTACACCTTC. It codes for CASGGDYGYTF.

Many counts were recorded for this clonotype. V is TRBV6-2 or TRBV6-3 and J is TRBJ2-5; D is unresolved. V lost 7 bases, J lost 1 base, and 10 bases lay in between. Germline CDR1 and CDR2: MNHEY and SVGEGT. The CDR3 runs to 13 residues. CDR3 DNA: TGTGCCAGCAAATTGACAAGCCAAGAGACCCAGTACTTC. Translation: CASKLTSQETQYF.

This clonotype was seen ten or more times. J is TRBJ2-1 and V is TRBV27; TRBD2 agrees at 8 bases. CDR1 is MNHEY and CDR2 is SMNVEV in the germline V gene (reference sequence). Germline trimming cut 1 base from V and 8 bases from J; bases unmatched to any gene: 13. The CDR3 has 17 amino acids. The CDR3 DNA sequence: TGTGCCAGCAGTTTATTGAGGACTAGCTACCCTTCTGATGAGCAGTTCTTC. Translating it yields CASSLLRTSYPSDEQFF.

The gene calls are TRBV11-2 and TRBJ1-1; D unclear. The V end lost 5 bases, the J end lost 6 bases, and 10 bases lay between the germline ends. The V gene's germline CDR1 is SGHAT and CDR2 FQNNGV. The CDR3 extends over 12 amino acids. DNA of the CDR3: TGTGCCAGCAGCCCTAGGGCGGCTGAAGCTTTCTTT. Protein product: CASSPRAAEAFF.

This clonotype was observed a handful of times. The CDR3 is CASSMGVTYQPQHF. The CDR3 DNA follows: TGTGCCAGTAGTATGGGGGTAACGTATCAGCCCCAGCATTTT. The chain has TRBV19 and TRBJ1-5; maybe TRBD1 (5 bases). The CDR3 is 14 residues long. Germline CDR1 reads LNHDA; CDR2 reads SQIVND (reference sequence). V lost 3 bases and J lost 5, with 11 bases in between. The variable domain in full, with the rest retrieved from reference TRBV19 and TRBJ1-5, is DGGITQSPKYLFRKEGQNVTLSCEQNLNHDAMYWYRQDPGQGLRLIYYSQIVNDFQKGDIAEGYSVSREKKESFPLTVTSAQKNPTAFYLCASSMGVTYQPQHFGDGTRLSIL.

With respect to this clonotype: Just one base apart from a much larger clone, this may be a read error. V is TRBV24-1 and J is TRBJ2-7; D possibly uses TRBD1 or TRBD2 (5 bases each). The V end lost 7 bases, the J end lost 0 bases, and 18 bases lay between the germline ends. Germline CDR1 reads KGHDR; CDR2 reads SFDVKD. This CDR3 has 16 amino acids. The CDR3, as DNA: TGTGCCACCAGGAGCGGTACCGGGGCAACCTCCTACGAGCAGTACTTC. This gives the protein CATRSGTGATSYEQYF.

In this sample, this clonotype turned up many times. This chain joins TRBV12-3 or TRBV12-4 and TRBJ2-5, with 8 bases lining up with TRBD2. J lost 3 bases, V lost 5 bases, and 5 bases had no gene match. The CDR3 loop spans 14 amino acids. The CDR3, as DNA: TGTGCCAGCAGTGCATTAGCGGGAAAAGAGACCCAGTACTTC. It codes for CASSALAGKETQYF.

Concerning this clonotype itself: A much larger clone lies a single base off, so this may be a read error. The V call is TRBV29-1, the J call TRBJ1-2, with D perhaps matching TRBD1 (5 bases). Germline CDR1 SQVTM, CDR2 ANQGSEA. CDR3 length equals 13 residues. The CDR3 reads CGVPQGTDYGYTF. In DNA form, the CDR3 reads TGCGGCGTACCCCAAGGGACTGACTATGGCTACACCTTC.